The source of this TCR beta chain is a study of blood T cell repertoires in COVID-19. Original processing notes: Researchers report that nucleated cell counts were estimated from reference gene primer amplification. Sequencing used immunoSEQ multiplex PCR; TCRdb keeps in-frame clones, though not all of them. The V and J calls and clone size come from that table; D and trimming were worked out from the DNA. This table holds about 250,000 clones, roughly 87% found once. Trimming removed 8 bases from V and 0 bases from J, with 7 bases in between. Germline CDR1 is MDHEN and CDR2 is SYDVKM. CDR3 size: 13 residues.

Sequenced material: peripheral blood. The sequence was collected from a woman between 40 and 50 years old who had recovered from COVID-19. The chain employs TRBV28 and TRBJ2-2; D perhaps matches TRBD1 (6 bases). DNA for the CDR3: TGTGCCAGCGGGACAACGAACACCGGGGAGCTGTTTTTT. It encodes CASGTTNTGELFF.